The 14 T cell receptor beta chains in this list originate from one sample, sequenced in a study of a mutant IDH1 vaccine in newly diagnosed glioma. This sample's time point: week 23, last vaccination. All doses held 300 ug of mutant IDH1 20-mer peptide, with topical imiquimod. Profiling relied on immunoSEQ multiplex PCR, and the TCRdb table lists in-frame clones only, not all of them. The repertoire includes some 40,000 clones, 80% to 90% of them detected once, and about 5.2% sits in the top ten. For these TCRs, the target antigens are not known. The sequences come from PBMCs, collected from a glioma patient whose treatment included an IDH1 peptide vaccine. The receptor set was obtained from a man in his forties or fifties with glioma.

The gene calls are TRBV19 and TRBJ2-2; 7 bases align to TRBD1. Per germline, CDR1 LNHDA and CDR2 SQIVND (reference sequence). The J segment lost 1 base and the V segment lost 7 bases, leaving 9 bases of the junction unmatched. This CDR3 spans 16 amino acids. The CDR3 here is CASTAQRTGNTGELFF. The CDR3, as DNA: TGTGCCAGTACCGCTCAGCGGACAGGGAACACCGGGGAGCTGTTTTTT.

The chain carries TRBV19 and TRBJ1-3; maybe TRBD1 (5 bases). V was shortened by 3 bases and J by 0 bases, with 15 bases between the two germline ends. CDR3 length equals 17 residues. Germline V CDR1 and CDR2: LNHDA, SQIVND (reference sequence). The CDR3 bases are TGTGCCAGTAGTATGAGGGTACAGGCGCTCTCTGGAAACACCATATATTTT. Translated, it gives CASSMRVQALSGNTIYF.

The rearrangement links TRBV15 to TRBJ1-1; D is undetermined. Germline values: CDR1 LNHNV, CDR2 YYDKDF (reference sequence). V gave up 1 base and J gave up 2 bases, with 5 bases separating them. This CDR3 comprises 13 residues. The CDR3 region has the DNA TGTGCCACCAGCAGAGTGTCCAACACTGAAGCTTTCTTT. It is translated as CATSRVSNTEAFF.

The CDR3, as DNA: TGTGCCAGCAGCCAAGATCTTAGACTGCGGAACACCGGGGAGCTGTTTTTT. Translated: CASSQDLRLRNTGELFF. The V call is TRBV4-2, the J call TRBJ2-2; D remains ambiguous. V was cut by 0 bases and J by 1 base, with 12 bases left in between. CDR1 LGHNA and CDR2 YNFKEQ come from the germline V gene. This CDR3 is 17 amino acids long.

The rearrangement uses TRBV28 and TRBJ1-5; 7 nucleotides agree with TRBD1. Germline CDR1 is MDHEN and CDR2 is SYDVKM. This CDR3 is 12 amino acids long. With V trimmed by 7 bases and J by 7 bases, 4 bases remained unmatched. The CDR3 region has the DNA TGTGCCAGCAAGGGGGCAGGACAGCCCCAGCATTTT. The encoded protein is CASKGAGQPQHF.

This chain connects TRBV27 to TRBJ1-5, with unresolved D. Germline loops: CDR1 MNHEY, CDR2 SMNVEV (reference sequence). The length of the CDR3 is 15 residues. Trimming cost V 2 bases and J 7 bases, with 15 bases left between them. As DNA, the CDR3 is TGTGCCAGCAGTTTAAGTAGGGTATCCGGGCAGCCCCAGCATTTT. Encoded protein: CASSLSRVSGQPQHF.

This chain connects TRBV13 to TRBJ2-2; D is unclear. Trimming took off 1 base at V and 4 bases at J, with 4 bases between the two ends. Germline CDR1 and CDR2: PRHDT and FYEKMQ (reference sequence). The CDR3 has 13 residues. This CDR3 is CASSLDFTGELFF. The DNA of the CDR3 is TGTGCCAGCAGCTTAGACTTCACCGGGGAGCTGTTTTTT.

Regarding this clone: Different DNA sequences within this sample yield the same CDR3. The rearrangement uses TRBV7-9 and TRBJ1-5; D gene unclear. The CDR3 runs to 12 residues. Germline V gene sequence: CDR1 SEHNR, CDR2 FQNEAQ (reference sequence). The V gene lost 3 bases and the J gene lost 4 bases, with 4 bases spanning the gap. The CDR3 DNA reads TGTGCCAGCAGCTTGGCTAATCAGCCCCAGCATTTT. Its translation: CASSLANQPQHF.

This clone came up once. CDR3 nucleotides: TGTGCCAGCGGACAGCTCCGCCTTAGTTCTAGCACAGATACGCAGTATTTT. Residues: CASGQLRLSSSTDTQYF. The rearrangement uses TRBV7-2 and TRBJ2-3, with D tentatively TRBD1 (6 bases). Germline CDR1 and CDR2: SGHTA and FQGNSA. The V end was cut by 8 bases, the J end by 0 bases, with 21 bases between. This CDR3 region has 17 residues.

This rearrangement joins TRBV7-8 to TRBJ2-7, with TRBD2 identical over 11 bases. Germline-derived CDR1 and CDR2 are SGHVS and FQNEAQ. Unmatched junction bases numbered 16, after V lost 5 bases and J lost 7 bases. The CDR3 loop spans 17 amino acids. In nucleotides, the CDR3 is TGTGCCAGCAGCCCCCGGAGACTAGCGGGGCCCGGAGGGGAGCAGTACTTC. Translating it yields CASSPRRLAGPGGEQYF.

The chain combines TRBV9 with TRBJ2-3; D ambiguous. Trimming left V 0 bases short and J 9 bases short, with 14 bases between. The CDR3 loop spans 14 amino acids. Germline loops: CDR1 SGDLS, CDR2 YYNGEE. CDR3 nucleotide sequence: TGTGCCAGCAGCGTAGCCGGCCTGAGCCTAACGCAGTATTTT. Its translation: CASSVAGLSLTQYF. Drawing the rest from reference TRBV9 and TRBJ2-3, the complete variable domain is DSGVTQTPKHLITATGQRVTLRCSPRSGDLSVYWYQQSLDQGLQFLIQYYNGEERAKGNILERFSAQQFPDLHSELNLSSLELGDSALYFCASSVAGLSLTQYFGPGTRLTVL.

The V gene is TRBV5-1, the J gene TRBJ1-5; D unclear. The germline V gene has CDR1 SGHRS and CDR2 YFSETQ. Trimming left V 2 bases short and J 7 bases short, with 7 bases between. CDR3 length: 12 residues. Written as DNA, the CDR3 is TGCGCCAGCAGCTTCACACGGCAGCCCCAGCATTTT. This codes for CASSFTRQPQHF.

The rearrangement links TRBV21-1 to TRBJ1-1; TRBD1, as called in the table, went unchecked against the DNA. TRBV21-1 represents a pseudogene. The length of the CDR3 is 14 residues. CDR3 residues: CASSKQGSGTEAFF. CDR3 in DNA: TGTGCCAGCAGCAAACAGGGCTCTGGGACTGAAGCTTTCTTT.

CDR3 loop: CASSQVSSSGTGGDQPQHF. The CDR3 DNA sequence: TGCGCCAGCAGCCAAGTTAGTTCCTCCGGGACAGGGGGAGATCAGCCCCAGCATTTT. This sequence joins TRBV4-1 and TRBJ1-5; TRBD1 agrees at 11 bases. Germline V gene sequence: CDR1 MGHRA, CDR2 YSYEKL. The CDR3 consists of 19 residues. Trimming removed 1 base from V and 5 bases from J; junction bases left unmatched: 13.